This is a list of T cell receptor beta chains from one sample in a study of blood T cell repertoires in COVID-19. Profiling relied on immunoSEQ multiplex PCR, and the TCRdb table lists in-frame clones only, not all of them. The sample yields approximately 200,000 clones, about 84% seen once. What was sequenced was PBMCs or T cells enriched from blood (not recorded which). The source of these receptors is a woman aged 30 to 39 who had recovered from COVID-19. Both conserved end residues are trimmed from each CDR3.

v_call,cdr3_length,j_call,cdr3_aa
TRBV28,9,TRBJ1-2,ASSLGRANT
TRBV11-3,13,TRBJ2-5,ASSPSGRAGETQY
TRBV2,12,TRBJ1-1,ASSEQGGLGEAF
TRBV24-1,15,TRBJ1-3,ATSLLEIPSSGNTIY
TRBV18,14,TRBJ1-4,ASSPPRERTNEKLF
TRBV5-5,13,TRBJ1-4,ASSPSGGPNEKLF
TRBV5-1,16,TRBJ2-6,ASSQGGTGVSGANVLT
TRBV14,9,TRBJ1-1,ASSQDAEAF
TRBV18,14,TRBJ2-2,ASSLQGQASTGELF
TRBV28,14,TRBJ1-2,ASRPRDRGRLGGYT
TRBV3-1/TRBV3-2,16,TRBJ1-6,ASSHKTGTGGNNSPLH
TRBV27,12,TRBJ2-7,ASSLGTSGRAAI